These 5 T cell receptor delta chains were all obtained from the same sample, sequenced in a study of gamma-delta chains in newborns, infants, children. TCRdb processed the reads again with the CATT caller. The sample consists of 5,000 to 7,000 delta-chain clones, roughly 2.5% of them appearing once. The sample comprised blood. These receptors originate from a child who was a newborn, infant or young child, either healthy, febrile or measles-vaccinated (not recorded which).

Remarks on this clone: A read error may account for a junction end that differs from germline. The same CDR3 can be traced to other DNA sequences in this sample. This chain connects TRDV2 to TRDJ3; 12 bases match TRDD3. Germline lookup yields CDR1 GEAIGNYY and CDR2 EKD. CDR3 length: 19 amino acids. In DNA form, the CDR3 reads TGTGCCTGTGACACCGTGACTGGGGGATACTCCCGGGACACCCGACAGATGTTTTTC. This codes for CACDTVTGGYSRDTRQMFF.

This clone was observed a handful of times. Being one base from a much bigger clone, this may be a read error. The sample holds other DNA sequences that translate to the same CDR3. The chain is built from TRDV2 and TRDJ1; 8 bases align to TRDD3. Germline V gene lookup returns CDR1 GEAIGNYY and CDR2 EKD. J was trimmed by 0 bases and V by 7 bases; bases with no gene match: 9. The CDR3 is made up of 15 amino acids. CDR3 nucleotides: TGTGCCTGCGACGTACTGGGGGTTTACACCGATAAACTCATCTTT. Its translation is CACDVLGVYTDKLIF.

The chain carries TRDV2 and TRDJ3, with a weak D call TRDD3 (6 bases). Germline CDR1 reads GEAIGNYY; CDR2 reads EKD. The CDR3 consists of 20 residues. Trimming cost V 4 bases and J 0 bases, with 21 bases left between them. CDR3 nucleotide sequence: TGTGCCTGTGATTCTGGGAGGGATAAAGGGAGCTCCTGGGACACCCGACAGATGTTTTTC. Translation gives CACDSGRDKGSSWDTRQMFF.

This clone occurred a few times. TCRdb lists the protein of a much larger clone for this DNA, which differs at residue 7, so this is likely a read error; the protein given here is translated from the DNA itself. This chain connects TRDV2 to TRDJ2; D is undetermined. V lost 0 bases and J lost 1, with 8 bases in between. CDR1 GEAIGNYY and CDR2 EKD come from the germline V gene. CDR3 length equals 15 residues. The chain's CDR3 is CACDTMEDLTAQLFF. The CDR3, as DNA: TGTGCCTGTGACACCATGGAGGATTTGACAGCACAACTCTTCTTT.

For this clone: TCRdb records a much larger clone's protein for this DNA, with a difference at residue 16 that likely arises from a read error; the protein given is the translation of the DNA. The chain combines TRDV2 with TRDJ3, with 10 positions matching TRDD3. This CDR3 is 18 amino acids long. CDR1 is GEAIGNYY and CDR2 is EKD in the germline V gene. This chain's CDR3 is CACDTGGYRSWDTRQVFF. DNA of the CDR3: TGTGCCTGTGACACTGGGGGATACCGCTCCTGGGACACCCGACAGGTGTTTTTC.